The 27 T cell receptor beta chains below all came from one sample that was sequenced in a study of cytomegalovirus exposure and HLA in healthy donors. PCR was performed using 60 Vbeta and 13 Jbeta primers. TCRdb's copy holds only in-frame clones and misses some; the assay was immunoSEQ multiplex PCR. The sample contains 250,000 or so clones, approximately 91% of which appear only once. Sequencing was carried out using PBMCs. The origin of the receptors is a girl aged 2 to 10 in good health and CMV-seronegative.

The chain links TRBV25-1 to TRBJ2-6, with a possible D match to TRBD1 (5 bases). Deletions cut 6 bases from V and 4 bases from J, with 22 bases between. Per germline, CDR1 MGHDK and CDR2 SYGVNS. The CDR3 sequence is 18 residues long. The CDR3 protein is CASRPFHRSRWGANVLTF. The DNA of the CDR3 is TGTGCCAGCAGGCCCTTCCACAGGTCCCGGTGGGGGGCCAACGTCCTGACTTTC.

The chain recombines TRBV6-5 with TRBJ2-5; D is possibly TRBD1 (5 bases). Germline V CDR1 and CDR2: MNHEY, SVGAGI. The CDR3 is made up of 13 amino acids. Trimming pared 5 bases from V and 4 bases from J, leaving 11 bases between. CDR3 loop: CASSTQGGETQYF. The CDR3 DNA follows: TGTGCCAGCAGTACCCAGGGTGGAGAGACCCAGTACTTC.

The chain links TRBV5-4 to TRBJ2-2, with 10 bases fitting TRBD2. Germline CDR1 SGHNT, CDR2 YYREEE (reference sequence). V dropped 4 bases and J dropped 6; count of bases not matched to a gene: 3. CDR3 length: 14 amino acids. CDR3: CASSPGLAPGELFF. CDR3 nucleotide sequence: TGTGCCAGCAGCCCGGGACTAGCGCCCGGGGAGCTGTTTTTT.

About this clone itself: The sample carries other DNA sequences with the same CDR3. The rearrangement uses TRBV5-6 and TRBJ1-5; D may be TRBD1 (6 bases). The V gene lost 2 bases and the J gene lost 0 bases, with 9 bases spanning the gap. The CDR3 loop spans 15 amino acids. Germline CDR1 reads SGHDT; CDR2 reads YYEEEE. In nucleotides, the CDR3 is TGTGCCAGCAGCTTAGGACAGCTTAGCAATCAGCCCCAGCATTTT. Translated, it gives CASSLGQLSNQPQHF.

In nucleotides, the CDR3 is TGTGCCAGCTCAACCTCAGGGGGCAAGGAAAAACTGTTTTTT. This gives the protein CASSTSGGKEKLFF. V is TRBV18 and J is TRBJ1-4; 8 bases are shared with TRBD1. V lost 5 bases, J lost 8 bases, and 7 bases stayed unmatched. This CDR3 is 14 amino acids long. Germline V gene lookup returns CDR1 KGHSH and CDR2 LQKENI.

DNA for the CDR3: TGTGCCAGTAGTACAACATACACCGGGGAGCTGTTTTTT. It encodes CASSTTYTGELFF. The rearrangement joins TRBV19 to TRBJ2-2; D not certain. This CDR3 is 13 amino acids long. CDR1 and CDR2 from the germline V gene are LNHDA and SQIVND (reference sequence). Trimming pared 4 bases from V and 3 bases from J, leaving 6 bases between.

V and J are TRBV7-8 and TRBJ2-5; 7 nucleotides match TRBD1. CDR3 size: 14 residues. The germline CDR1 and CDR2 sequences are SGHVS and FQNEAQ. The J segment lost 1 base and the V segment lost 5 bases, leaving 4 bases of the junction unmatched. The CDR3: CASSPRDSQETQYF. CDR3 nucleotides: TGTGCCAGCAGCCCAAGGGACAGCCAAGAGACCCAGTACTTC.

CDR3 region: CASSKGEQAVNQPQHF. The CDR3 DNA follows: TGTGCCAGCAGCAAGGGCGAACAAGCGGTGAACCAGCCCCAGCATTTT. The rearrangement joins TRBV6-6 to TRBJ1-5, with D hard to call. CDR1 MNHNY and CDR2 SVGAGI come from the germline V gene (reference sequence). The CDR3 length is 16 residues. Trimming cost V 6 bases and J 7 bases, with 22 bases left between them.

The rearrangement joins TRBV15 to TRBJ2-4; maybe TRBD2 (6 bases). The CDR3 runs to 15 residues. Trimming removed 3 bases from V and 11 bases from J, with 20 bases in between. Germline CDR1 reads LNHNV; CDR2 reads YYDKDF (reference sequence). This CDR3 reads CATSSSSEPHSVQYF. The DNA for the CDR3 is TGTGCCACCAGCAGTTCTAGCGAGCCCCATTCCGTTCAGTACTTC.

V and J are TRBV10-1 and TRBJ2-3; 9 bases agree with TRBD2. The CDR3 spans 15 residues. Germline CDR1 is WNHNN and CDR2 is SYGVQD (reference sequence). Germline trimming cut 6 bases from V and 4 bases from J; bases unmatched to any gene: 8. Here the CDR3 DNA reads TGCGCCAGCAGGCCAGCGGGAGGAAGTGCAGATACGCAGTATTTT. Translation: CASRPAGGSADTQYF.

This chain uses TRBV5-1 with TRBJ2-3; 12 bases map to TRBD1. CDR1 SGHRS and CDR2 YFSETQ come from the germline V gene. V lost 2 bases to trimming and J lost 6 bases; unmatched junction nucleotides: 4. The CDR3 consists of 15 residues. Here the CDR3 reads CASSFWGQGADTQYF. CDR3 DNA: TGCGCCAGCAGCTTTTGGGGACAGGGGGCCGATACGCAGTATTTT. The full variable domain, completed using reference TRBV5-1 and TRBJ2-3, is KAGVTQTPRYLIKTRGQQVTLSCSPISGHRSVSWYQQTPGQGLQFLFEYFSETQRNKGNFPGRFSGRQFSNSRSEMNVSTLELGDSALYLCASSFWGQGADTQYFGPGTRLTVL.

The chain recombines TRBV2 with TRBJ2-1; maybe TRBD2 (6 bases). This CDR3 is built from 15 residues. V dropped 5 bases and J dropped 6 bases, with 17 bases sitting between them. Germline assignment: CDR1 SNHLY and CDR2 FYNNEI. The CDR3 nucleotides read TGTGCCAGCAGTCCTGGGGGGATTGGGGGCAATGAGCAGTTCTTC. This codes for CASSPGGIGGNEQFF.

This rearrangement joins TRBV19 to TRBJ2-1; no firm D call. This CDR3 region has 15 residues. V was trimmed by 3 bases and J by 0 bases, leaving 9 bases between them. Per germline, CDR1 LNHDA and CDR2 SQIVND (reference sequence). CDR3 sequence (DNA): TGTGCCAGTAGTATGACTGGAAGCTCCTACAATGAGCAGTTCTTC. Protein sequence: CASSMTGSSYNEQFF.

The genes are TRBV10-3 and TRBJ2-7; 13 positions match TRBD2. Germline CDR1 is ENHRY and CDR2 is SYGVKD. The CDR3 consists of 13 residues. Unmatched junction bases numbered 7, after V lost 10 bases and J lost 7 bases. The CDR3 sequence: CATRTSGSGEQYF. The CDR3 DNA follows: TGTGCCACACGGACTAGCGGGAGCGGGGAGCAGTACTTC.

The chain couples TRBV19 to TRBJ2-6, with D possibly matching TRBD1 (5 bases). From germline, CDR1 is LNHDA and CDR2 SQIVND (reference sequence). V was cut by 7 bases and J by 0 bases, with 16 bases left in between. The CDR3 spans 17 residues. The CDR3 spells CASTREQASSGANVLTF. In DNA form, the CDR3 reads TGTGCCAGTACAAGGGAACAGGCTAGCTCTGGGGCCAACGTCCTGACTTTC.

This chain joins TRBV5-6 and TRBJ1-1, with D tentatively TRBD1 (6 bases). The CDR3 contains 15 residues. V lost 0 bases to trimming and J lost 6 bases, with 15 bases between them. Germline V lookup: CDR1 SGHDT, CDR2 YYEEEE. CDR3 DNA: TGTGCCAGCAGCTTGGCGGGGATACAGGGATCTGAAGCTTTCTTT. This translates into CASSLAGIQGSEAFF.

V gene TRBV29-1 combines with J gene TRBJ2-4, with D hard to call. Germline V gene lookup returns CDR1 SQVTM and CDR2 ANQGSEA. This CDR3 comprises 15 residues. V was shortened by 2 bases and J by 0 bases, with 11 bases between the two germline ends. CDR3 sequence: CSVEPASLAKNIQYF. The DNA of the CDR3 is TGCAGCGTTGAACCCGCGAGTTTAGCCAAAAACATTCAGTACTTC.

The V gene is TRBV15, the J gene TRBJ2-7; a weak D match, TRBD1 (5 bases). The CDR3 has 15 amino acids. In germline, CDR1 is LNHNV, CDR2 YYDKDF (reference sequence). The V end lost 1 base, the J end lost 1 base, and 11 bases lay between the germline ends. The CDR3: CATSRVVDSSYEQYF. CDR3 DNA: TGTGCCACCAGCAGAGTGGTCGACAGTTCCTACGAGCAGTACTTC.

The chain carries TRBV19 and TRBJ1-5, with 7 bases identical to TRBD1. J lost 5 bases, V lost 5 bases, and 6 bases had no gene match. The CDR3 has 14 residues. Per germline, CDR1 LNHDA and CDR2 SQIVND (reference sequence). CDR3 sequence: CASSVGQEHQPQHF. The DNA of the CDR3 is TGTGCCAGTAGTGTCGGACAGGAACATCAGCCCCAGCATTTT.

The chain uses TRBV29-1 and TRBJ2-4, with a possible D match to TRBD1 (6 bases). CDR1 and CDR2 (germline): SQVTM, ANQGSEA. Between the trimmed V and J ends, which lost 4 bases and 0 bases, there was a span of 13 bases. The CDR3 has 15 amino acids. The DNA for the CDR3 is TGCAGCGTTGGCTTACAGGGTGGAGCCAAAAACATTCAGTACTTC. Translating it yields CSVGLQGGAKNIQYF.

This clone appeared a few times. The genes are TRBV7-9 and TRBJ2-5, with 8 bases aligning to TRBD2. V trimming: 1 base; J trimming: 2 bases; junction bases outside the gene matches: 6. This CDR3 spans 16 amino acids. Germline V CDR1 and CDR2: SEHNR, FQNEAQ (reference sequence). The CDR3 coding sequence is TGTGCCAGCAGCTTAGTAACTAGCGGAGGGCAAGAGACCCAGTACTTC. Protein product: CASSLVTSGGQETQYF.

This clone came up once. The V and J genes are TRBV30 and TRBJ1-2, with 9 bases that match TRBD1. The germline V gene has CDR1 GTSNPN and CDR2 SVGIG (reference sequence). V gave up 4 bases and J gave up 2 bases; unmatched junction bases: 5. This CDR3 region has 14 residues. This chain's CDR3 is CAWTPGQGNYGYTF. CDR3 in DNA: TGTGCCTGGACCCCGGGACAGGGAAACTATGGCTACACCTTC.

The J gene is TRBJ1-2, the V gene TRBV5-1; 9 nucleotides line up with TRBD1. The CDR3 totals 15 residues. V dropped 4 bases and J dropped 5; count of bases not matched to a gene: 9. Germline loops: CDR1 SGHRS, CDR2 YFSETQ. The CDR3 here is CASSLGQGSSYGYTF. CDR3 nucleotides: TGCGCCAGCAGCCTTGGACAGGGGTCCTCTTATGGCTACACCTTC.

V usage is TRBV9 and J usage is TRBJ2-5; TRBD2 matches 8 bases. CDR3 length equals 14 residues. Germline assignment: CDR1 SGDLS and CDR2 YYNGEE. J lost 4 bases, V lost 4 bases, and 6 bases had no gene match. The CDR3 region has the DNA TGTGCCAGCAGCCCGCGGGGGGCCCCAGAGACCCAGTACTTC. Its translation: CASSPRGAPETQYF.

This CDR3 is CASSEEGQGQYF. CDR3 coding DNA: TGTGCCAGCAGTGAAGAGGGGCAGGGGCAGTACTTC. The chain employs TRBV2 and TRBJ2-7; a possible D gene is TRBD1 (5 bases). The germline gives CDR1 SNHLY, CDR2 FYNNEI. Trimming removed 1 base from V and 9 bases from J, with 10 bases in between. CDR3 length equals 12 residues.

The count of this clone is one. V and J are TRBV7-2 and TRBJ2-5, with D maybe TRBD2 (7 bases). This CDR3 is built from 14 residues. Deletions cut 3 bases from V and 4 bases from J, with 12 bases between. CDR1 is SGHTA and CDR2 is FQGNSA in the germline V gene. The CDR3 sequence: CASSFGGARETQYF. The CDR3 coding sequence is TGTGCCAGCAGCTTTGGGGGGGCGCGAGAGACCCAGTACTTC.

The V call is TRBV5-1, the J call TRBJ2-1, with 8 positions matching TRBD1. The junction had 6 bases not matched to a gene; V was cut back by 2 bases and J by 8 bases. The CDR3 consists of 14 residues. Germline V CDR1 and CDR2: SGHRS, YFSETQ. The CDR3 coding sequence is TGCGCCAGCAGCTTCGGACAGGGTAGCGATGAGCAGTTCTTC. Residues: CASSFGQGSDEQFF.